This TCR beta chain originates from a study of blood T cells in healthy people across ages. Donors ranged from roughly 6 to 100 years old and were healthy Caucasians in Russia. This clonotype was seen more than once but under ten times. Deletions cut 3 bases from V and 4 bases from J, with 9 bases between. There are 14 residues in the CDR3. Then a second PCR, running roughly 7 to 11 cycles, was carried out with a sample-barcoded 5' primer and a J-beta primer mix. Each CDR3 protein gets one entry after TCRdb re-called the 5' RACE reads with MiXCR. This repertoire shows fewer than 1,200,000 distinct CDR3 sequences, around 27% found once; its top ten account for approximately 0.79%. In addition, the sample was reused for a study of T cells of mothers and their children.

The V call is TRBV12-3 or TRBV12-4, the J call TRBJ1-4; D ambiguous. The sequence derives from a girl aged 2-10 years in good health. The source material was blood. Here the CDR3 DNA reads TGTGCCAGCAGTTTTGGCTCGGTTAATGAAAAACTGTTTTTT. It codes for CASSFGSVNEKLFF.